This TCR beta chain was sequenced for a study of blood T cell repertoires in COVID-19. Study as a whole: The United States, Italy and Spain supplied acute and convalescent COVID-19 samples. In each case, the material was cDNA or gDNA derived from T cells, B-cell-depleted T cells, or PBMCs.

The table lists this clone with a few counts. Here immunoSEQ multiplex PCR was the method, and the copy in TCRdb shows in-frame clones only, minus some. The data show approximately 290,000 clones, over 75% seen once. This CDR3 spans 17 amino acids. The germline V gene encodes CDR1 MNHEY and CDR2 SMNVEV (reference sequence). V trimming: 5 bases; J trimming: 2 bases; junction bases outside the gene matches: 11. The origin of this receptor is a human donor with COVID-19, enrolled during active disease. The donor label of this sample is uncertain. The sequencing input was peripheral blood. The chain is built from TRBV27 and TRBJ2-7, with 11 nucleotides matching TRBD2. As DNA, the CDR3 is TGTGCCAGCAGTCACCGGACTAGCGGGTTTGAGACCTACGAGCAGTACTTC. Protein sequence: CASSHRTSGFETYEQYF.